These 9 T cell receptor beta chains originate from one sample sequenced in a study of metastatic and nonmetastatic thyroid tumors. TCRdb re-processed the PCR reads through MiXCR. The sample records 17,000 or so clones, approximately 28% being singletons. Patients underwent thyroid surgery, and none had received any treatment before it. The material sequenced was tumor tissue. The receptors originated from a female donor with papillary thyroid cancer or a benign thyroid nodule (not recorded which). Some clones in this sample may be carry-over from other donors' samples.

The CDR3 region is CASSPPRAGLAVNNEQFF. CDR3 DNA: TGTGCCAGCAGCCCCCCACGGGCGGGGCTAGCGGTAAACAATGAGCAGTTCTTC. The chain uses TRBV3-1 and TRBJ2-1; 7 bases line up with TRBD2. Unmatched junction bases numbered 17, after V lost 4 bases and J lost 5 bases. The CDR3 is 18 amino acids. CDR1 and CDR2 (germline): LGHDT, YNNKEL (reference sequence).

Relative to its sample, this clone is large. The chain carries TRBV6-1 and TRBJ1-4, with D possibly being TRBD1 (6 bases). The V end was cut by 6 bases, the J end by 8 bases, with 16 bases between. The CDR3 sequence is 14 residues long. The germline V gene has CDR1 MNHNS and CDR2 SASEGT. In nucleotides, the CDR3 is TGTGCCAGCAGGAGAACAGGGAGTAACGAAAAACTGTTTTTT. Its protein is CASRRTGSNEKLFF.

The rearrangement uses TRBV18 and TRBJ2-5; no clear D gene. CDR1 is KGHSH and CDR2 is LQKENI in the germline V gene. The CDR3 has 13 amino acids. Trimming cost V 2 bases and J 4 bases, with 8 bases left between them. The DNA of the CDR3 is TGTGCCAGCTCACCAGAGTTCCGAGAGACCCAGTACTTC. The encoded protein is CASSPEFRETQYF. The whole variable domain, filled in from reference TRBV18 and TRBJ2-5, reads NAGVMQNPRHLVRRRGQEARLRCSPMKGHSHVYWYRQLPEEGLKFMVYLQKENIIDESGMPKERFSAEFPKEGPSILRIQQVVRGDSAAYFCASSPEFRETQYFGPGTRLLVL.

This clone is medium-sized (0.01 to 0.1%). This chain uses TRBV7-6 with TRBJ2-5; no firm D call. The CDR3 is 11 amino acids. Germline V gene data show CDR1 as SGHVS and CDR2 as FNYEAQ. V was clipped by 5 bases and J by 0 bases, with 1 base between them. CDR3: CASSNQETQYF. In nucleotides, the CDR3 is TGTGCCAGCAGCAACCAAGAGACCCAGTACTTC.

This clone showed up many times. The V gene is TRBV18, the J gene TRBJ2-2, with 7 bases matching TRBD1. Germline assignment: CDR1 KGHSH and CDR2 LQKENI. This CDR3 has 18 amino acids. V trimming: 2 bases; J trimming: 2 bases; junction bases outside the gene matches: 11. The CDR3 protein is CASSPMIPGQKNTGELFF. CDR3 nucleotide sequence: TGTGCCAGCTCACCAATGATTCCGGGACAGAAAAACACCGGGGAGCTGTTTTTT.

Here the CDR3 reads CASSGGWPNPSGNTIYF. The CDR3 DNA follows: TGTGCCAGCAGCGGGGGATGGCCGAATCCCTCTGGAAACACCATATATTTT. V is TRBV11-2 and J is TRBJ1-3; possible D gene TRBD1, 5 bases. The CDR3 is 17 amino acids. Between the trimmed V and J ends, which lost 5 bases and 0 bases, there was a span of 17 bases. The V gene's germline CDR1 is SGHAT and CDR2 FQNNGV.

The rearrangement joins TRBV20-1 to TRBJ1-2, with 8 bases that match TRBD1. V lost 3 bases and J lost 6; bases outside the gene matches: 9. The CDR3 extends over 14 amino acids. Germline V gene sequence: CDR1 DFQATT, CDR2 SNEGSKA (reference sequence). The CDR3 protein is CSARRQGHSDGYTF. The CDR3 DNA follows: TGCAGTGCTAGGCGACAGGGGCATTCGGATGGCTACACCTTC.

This clone was counted between two and nine times. The chain has TRBV6-1 and TRBJ2-1, with 11 bases identical to TRBD2. Germline loops: CDR1 MNHNS, CDR2 SASEGT. The CDR3 totals 14 residues. V dropped 10 bases and J dropped 5; count of bases not matched to a gene: 7. The CDR3 region is CATSGTSGNNEQFF. CDR3 coding DNA: TGTGCCACCTCCGGGACTAGCGGTAACAATGAGCAGTTCTTC.

Only a few counts were recorded for this clone. V is TRBV6-2 or TRBV6-3 and J is TRBJ2-6; TRBD1 is a possible D gene (5 bases). The V gene lost 0 bases and the J gene lost 4 bases, with 7 bases spanning the gap. The germline V gene encodes CDR1 MNHEY and CDR2 SVGEGT. CDR3 length: 15 residues. DNA of the CDR3: TGTGCCAGCAGTTACTCAGGGGAAGGGGCCAACGTCCTGACTTTC. It encodes CASSYSGEGANVLTF.